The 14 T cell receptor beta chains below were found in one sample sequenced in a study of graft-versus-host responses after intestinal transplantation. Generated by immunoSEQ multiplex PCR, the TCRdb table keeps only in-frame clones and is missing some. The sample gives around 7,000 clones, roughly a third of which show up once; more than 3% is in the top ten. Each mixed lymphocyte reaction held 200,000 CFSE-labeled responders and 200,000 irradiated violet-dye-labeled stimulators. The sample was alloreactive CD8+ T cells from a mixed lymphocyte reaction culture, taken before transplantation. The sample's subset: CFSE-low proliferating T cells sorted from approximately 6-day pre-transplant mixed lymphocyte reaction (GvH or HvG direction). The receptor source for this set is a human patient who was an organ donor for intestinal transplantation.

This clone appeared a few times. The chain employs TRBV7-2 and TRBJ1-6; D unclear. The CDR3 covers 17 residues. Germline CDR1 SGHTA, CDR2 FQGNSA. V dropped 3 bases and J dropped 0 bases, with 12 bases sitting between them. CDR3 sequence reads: CASSLWYPSSYNSPLHF. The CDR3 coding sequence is TGTGCCAGCAGCTTGTGGTATCCTAGCTCCTATAATTCACCCCTCCACTTT.

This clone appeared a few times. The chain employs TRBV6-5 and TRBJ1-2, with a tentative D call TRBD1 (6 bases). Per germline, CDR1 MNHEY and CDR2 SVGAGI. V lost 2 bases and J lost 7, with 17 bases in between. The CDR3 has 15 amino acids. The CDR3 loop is CASSYLRGKGFGYTF. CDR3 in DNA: TGTGCCAGCAGTTACCTCAGGGGAAAAGGATTTGGCTACACCTTC.

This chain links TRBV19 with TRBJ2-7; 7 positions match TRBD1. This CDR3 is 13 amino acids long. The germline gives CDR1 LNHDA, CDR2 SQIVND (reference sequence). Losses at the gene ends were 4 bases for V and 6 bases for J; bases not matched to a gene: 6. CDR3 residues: CASSRGTVAEQYF. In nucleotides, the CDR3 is TGTGCCAGTAGTAGGGGGACAGTTGCCGAGCAGTACTTC.

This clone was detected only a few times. This CDR3 reads CASYSRSTGRFGYTF. In nucleotides, the CDR3 is TGTGCCAGCTACTCAAGGTCGACAGGGCGGTTCGGCTACACCTTC. The chain links TRBV2 to TRBJ1-2; the match to TRBD1 covers 7 bases. The CDR3 extends over 15 amino acids. Germline V gives CDR1 SNHLY, CDR2 FYNNEI. The J segment lost 8 bases and the V segment lost 8 bases, leaving 17 bases of the junction unmatched.

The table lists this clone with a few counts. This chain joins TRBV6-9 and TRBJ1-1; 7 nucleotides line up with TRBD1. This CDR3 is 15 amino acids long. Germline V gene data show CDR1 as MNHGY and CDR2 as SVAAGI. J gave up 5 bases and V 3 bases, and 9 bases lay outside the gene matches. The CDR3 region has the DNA TGTGCCAGCAGTTACGACAGGGTCCGGGGAACTGAAGCTTTCTTT. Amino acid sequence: CASSYDRVRGTEAFF.

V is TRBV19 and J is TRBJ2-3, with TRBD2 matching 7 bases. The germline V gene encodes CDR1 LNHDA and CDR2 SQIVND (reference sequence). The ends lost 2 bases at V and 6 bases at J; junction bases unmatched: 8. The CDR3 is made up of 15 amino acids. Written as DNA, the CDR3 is TGTGCCAGTAGTATACTGGAGGGAGGGTCCGATACGCAGTATTTT. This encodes CASSILEGGSDTQYF.

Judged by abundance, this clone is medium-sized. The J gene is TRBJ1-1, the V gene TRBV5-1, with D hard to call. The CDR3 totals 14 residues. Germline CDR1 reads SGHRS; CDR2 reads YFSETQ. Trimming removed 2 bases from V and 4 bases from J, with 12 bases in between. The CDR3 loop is CASSFVYRGTEAFF. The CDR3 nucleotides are TGCGCCAGCAGCTTCGTCTACCGGGGCACTGAAGCTTTCTTT.

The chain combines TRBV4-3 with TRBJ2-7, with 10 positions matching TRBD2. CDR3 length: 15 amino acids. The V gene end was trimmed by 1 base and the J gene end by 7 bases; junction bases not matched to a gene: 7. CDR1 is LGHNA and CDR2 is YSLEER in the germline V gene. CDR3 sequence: CASSQVASGSREQYF. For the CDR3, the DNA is TGCGCCAGCAGCCAAGTCGCTAGCGGGAGTCGTGAGCAGTACTTC.

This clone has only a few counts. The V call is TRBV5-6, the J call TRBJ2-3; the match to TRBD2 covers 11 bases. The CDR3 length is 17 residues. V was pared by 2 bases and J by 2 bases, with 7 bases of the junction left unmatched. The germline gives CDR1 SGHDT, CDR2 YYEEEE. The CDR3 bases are TGTGCCAGCAGCTTTCTTACGACTAGCGGGAACACAGATACGCAGTATTTT. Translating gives CASSFLTTSGNTDTQYF.

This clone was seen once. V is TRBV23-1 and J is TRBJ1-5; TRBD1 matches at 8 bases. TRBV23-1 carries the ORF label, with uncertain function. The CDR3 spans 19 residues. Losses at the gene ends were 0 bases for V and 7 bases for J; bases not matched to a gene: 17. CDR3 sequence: CASSQSTLVVRGLGQPQHF. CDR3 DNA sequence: TGCGCCAGCAGTCAATCTACTTTAGTCGTCAGGGGGCTAGGCCAGCCCCAGCATTTT.

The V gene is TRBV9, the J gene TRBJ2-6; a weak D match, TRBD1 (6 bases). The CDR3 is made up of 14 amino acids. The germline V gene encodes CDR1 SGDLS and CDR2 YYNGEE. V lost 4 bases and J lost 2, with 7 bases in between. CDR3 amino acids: CASSWTAGANVLTF. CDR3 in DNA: TGTGCCAGCAGCTGGACAGCTGGGGCCAACGTCCTGACTTTC.

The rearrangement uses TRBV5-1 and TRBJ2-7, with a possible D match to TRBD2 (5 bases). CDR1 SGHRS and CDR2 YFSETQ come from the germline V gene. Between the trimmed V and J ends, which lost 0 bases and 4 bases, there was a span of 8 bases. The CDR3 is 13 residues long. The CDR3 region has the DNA TGCGCCAGCAGCTTGGCCGAGGGATACGAGCAGTACTTC. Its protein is CASSLAEGYEQYF.

The CDR3 loop is CASSERIGRQINYEQYF. The CDR3 DNA reads TGTGCCAGCAGTGAACGTATCGGGAGACAGATTAACTACGAGCAGTACTTC. The genes are TRBV2 and TRBJ2-7; TRBD2 might be the D (6 bases). This CDR3 contains 17 residues. V lost 2 bases to trimming and J lost 3 bases, with 20 bases between them. Looked up from germline, CDR1 is SNHLY and CDR2 is FYNNEI.

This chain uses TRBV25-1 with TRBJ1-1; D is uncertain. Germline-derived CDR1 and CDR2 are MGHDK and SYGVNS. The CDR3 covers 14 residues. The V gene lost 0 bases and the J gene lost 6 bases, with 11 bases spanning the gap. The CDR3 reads CASSEYTPGSEAFF. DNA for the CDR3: TGTGCCAGCAGTGAATATACCCCAGGTTCTGAAGCTTTCTTT. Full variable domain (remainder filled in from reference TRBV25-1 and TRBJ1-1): EADIYQTPRYLVIGTGKKITLECSQTMGHDKMYWYQQDPGMELHLIHYSYGVNSTEKGDLSSESTVSRIRTEHFPLTLESARPSHTSQYLCASSEYTPGSEAFFGQGTRLTVV.